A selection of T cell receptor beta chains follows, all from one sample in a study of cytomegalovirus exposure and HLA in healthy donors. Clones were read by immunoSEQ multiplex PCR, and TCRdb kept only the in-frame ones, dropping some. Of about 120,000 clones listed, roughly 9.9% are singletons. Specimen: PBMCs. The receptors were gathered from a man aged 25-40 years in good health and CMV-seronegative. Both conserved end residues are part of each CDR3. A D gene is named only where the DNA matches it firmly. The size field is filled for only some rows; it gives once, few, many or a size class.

CDR3 DNA: TGTGCCAGTAGTATAGTCGGGGGAGACCACTCCTACAATGAGCAGTTCTTC
CDR3 protein: CASSIVGGDHSYNEQFF
D gene: -
V gene: TRBV19
J gene: TRBJ2-1
clone size: -

CDR3 DNA: TGTGCCAGTACCCGGGACAGGGGTGGAAACACCATATATTTT
CDR3 protein: CASTRDRGGNTIYF
D gene: TRBD1
V gene: TRBV19
J gene: TRBJ1-3
clone size: few

CDR3 DNA: TGCGCCAGCAGCCAACTTACCGGACAGGACAATGAGCAGTTCTTC
CDR3 protein: CASSQLTGQDNEQFF
D gene: TRBD1
V gene: TRBV4-1
J gene: TRBJ2-1
clone size: few

CDR3 DNA: TGCAGCGTTGTGGAGGGGGGGTCTTTGAATGGCTACACCTTC
CDR3 protein: CSVVEGGSLNGYTF
D gene: -
V gene: TRBV29-1
J gene: TRBJ1-2
clone size: few

CDR3 DNA: TGTGCCAGCACACCGGGGGTAGGGAATTACAATGAGCAGTTCTTC
CDR3 protein: CASTPGVGNYNEQFF
D gene: -
V gene: TRBV14
J gene: TRBJ2-1
clone size: few

CDR3 DNA: TGCGCCAGCAGCTTGACCGTTACAGGGGCCGCCTACTACAATGAGCAGTTCTTC
CDR3 protein: CASSLTVTGAAYYNEQFF
D gene: TRBD1
V gene: TRBV5-1
J gene: TRBJ2-1
clone size: few

CDR3 DNA: TGTGCCAGCAGCTTAGTTGGGGGGTCGATCTCCTACAATGAGCAGTTCTTC
CDR3 protein: CASSLVGGSISYNEQFF
D gene: -
V gene: TRBV7-2
J gene: TRBJ2-1
clone size: few

CDR3 DNA: TGTGCCAGCAGCCGAGGCGGTACGCAGTATTTT
CDR3 protein: CASSRGGTQYF
D gene: -
V gene: TRBV14
J gene: TRBJ2-3
clone size: -

CDR3 DNA: TGTGCCAGCAGCTGGAGACAGGGGGAAAAACTGTTTTTT
CDR3 protein: CASSWRQGEKLFF
D gene: TRBD1
V gene: TRBV5-4
J gene: TRBJ1-4
clone size: few

CDR3 DNA: TGTGCCAGCATCCAATGGACTAGCGGGTCCTACGAGCAGTACTTC
CDR3 protein: CASIQWTSGSYEQYF
D gene: TRBD2
V gene: TRBV27
J gene: TRBJ2-7
clone size: few

CDR3 DNA: TGTGCCAGCAGTTGGACCGTTGGGGAGACTGAAGCTTTCTTT
CDR3 protein: CASSWTVGETEAFF
D gene: -
V gene: TRBV6-5
J gene: TRBJ1-1
clone size: few

CDR3 DNA: TGTGCCAGCAGCACCCACAGGGGGAGTGAGCAGTACTTC
CDR3 protein: CASSTHRGSEQYF
D gene: TRBD1
V gene: TRBV11-2
J gene: TRBJ2-7
clone size: -

CDR3 DNA: TGTGCCAGCGCGATCACGAGAACTAATGAAAAACTGTTTTTT
CDR3 protein: CASAITRTNEKLFF
D gene: -
V gene: TRBV6-1
J gene: TRBJ1-4
clone size: -

CDR3 DNA: TGTGCCAGCAGCACCGGGACAGGGTACAATGAGCAGTTCTTC
CDR3 protein: CASSTGTGYNEQFF
D gene: TRBD1
V gene: TRBV9
J gene: TRBJ2-1
clone size: few

CDR3 DNA: TGTGCCTGGAGTCAACCGGGACAAATGTCGTTCTTC
CDR3 protein: CAWSQPGQMSFF
D gene: -
V gene: TRBV30
J gene: TRBJ2-1
clone size: -

CDR3 DNA: TGCGCCAGCAGCCAAGTAAGGGGGAACACTGAAGCTTTCTTT
CDR3 protein: CASSQVRGNTEAFF
D gene: -
V gene: TRBV4-3
J gene: TRBJ1-1
clone size: many

CDR3 DNA: TGTGCCAGCAGTGAAAAAAGACAGGGTAGCGGCATTCAGTACTTC
CDR3 protein: CASSEKRQGSGIQYF
D gene: -
V gene: TRBV6-1
J gene: TRBJ2-4
clone size: -

CDR3 DNA: TGTGCCAGCAGCTTGGAGCAAGGGAGGCGGGACGGCTACACCTTC
CDR3 protein: CASSLEQGRRDGYTF
D gene: -
V gene: TRBV5-4
J gene: TRBJ1-2
clone size: -

CDR3 DNA: TGTGCCAGCTCCTCTCCTAGCGGGGGGGCCCAGGCCGGGGAGCTGTTTTTT
CDR3 protein: CASSSPSGGAQAGELFF
D gene: TRBD2
V gene: TRBV9
J gene: TRBJ2-2
clone size: -

CDR3 DNA: TGTGCCAGCAGTTTAGGGGACAGATTACCACGCTCTGGGGCCAACGTCCTGACTTTC
CDR3 protein: CASSLGDRLPRSGANVLTF
D gene: TRBD1
V gene: TRBV27
J gene: TRBJ2-6
clone size: few

CDR3 DNA: TGCGCCAGCAGCCAAGAGCGGGGAGATGGCTACACCTTC
CDR3 protein: CASSQERGDGYTF
D gene: -
V gene: TRBV4-3
J gene: TRBJ1-2
clone size: -

CDR3 DNA: TGTGCCAGCTCTCGGGGTAGCGGAGACCAAGAGACCCAGTACTTC
CDR3 protein: CASSRGSGDQETQYF
D gene: -
V gene: TRBV9
J gene: TRBJ2-5
clone size: -

CDR3 DNA: TGCGCCAGCAGGCTAGGACTAGAGACCTACGAGCAGTACTTC
CDR3 protein: CASRLGLETYEQYF
D gene: TRBD2
V gene: TRBV5-1
J gene: TRBJ2-7
clone size: few

CDR3 DNA: TGTGCCAGCAGTTTAACAAGGGACAGCTACTATGGCTACACCTTC
CDR3 protein: CASSLTRDSYYGYTF
D gene: TRBD1
V gene: TRBV27
J gene: TRBJ1-2
clone size: -

CDR3 DNA: TGTGCCAGCAGTTTAACCAGGTATAGCAATCAGCCCCAGCATTTT
CDR3 protein: CASSLTRYSNQPQHF
D gene: -
V gene: TRBV28
J gene: TRBJ1-5
clone size: -

CDR3 DNA: TGTGCCAGCAGTTACGAGGGACAGGGGGCTGGCTACACCTTC
CDR3 protein: CASSYEGQGAGYTF
D gene: TRBD1
V gene: TRBV6-5
J gene: TRBJ1-2
clone size: few

CDR3 DNA: TGTGTTCTCACTGGCGGCCGCCCCCCCACAGATACGCAGTATTTT
CDR3 protein: CVLTGGRPPTDTQYF
D gene: -
V gene: TRBV7-9
J gene: TRBJ2-3
clone size: -

CDR3 DNA: TGTGCCAGCTCACCGCAGGGGAGCTCCTACGAGCAGTACTTC
CDR3 protein: CASSPQGSSYEQYF
D gene: -
V gene: TRBV18
J gene: TRBJ2-7
clone size: few

CDR3 DNA: TGTGCTAGTGGTTTGCCACAGGGCGTTGACAGGTACAATGAGCAGTTCTTC
CDR3 protein: CASGLPQGVDRYNEQFF
D gene: -
V gene: TRBV12-5
J gene: TRBJ2-1
clone size: -

CDR3 DNA: TGTGCCAGCAGTTTGGGGGACATGAACACTGAAGCTTTCTTT
CDR3 protein: CASSLGDMNTEAFF
D gene: -
V gene: TRBV28
J gene: TRBJ1-1
clone size: -

CDR3 DNA: TGTGCTAGCAGCAGCCCGGGACTAGGAGAGACCCAGTACTTC
CDR3 protein: CASSSPGLGETQYF
D gene: TRBD2
V gene: TRBV7-7
J gene: TRBJ2-5
clone size: few

CDR3 DNA: TGTGCCAGCAGTCTGGACGGAGGGAACACTGAAGCTTTCTTT
CDR3 protein: CASSLDGGNTEAFF
D gene: -
V gene: TRBV6-4
J gene: TRBJ1-1
clone size: -

CDR3 DNA: TGCGCCAGCAGCTTGGACTATAGGGGGCTCGACGAGCAGTACTTC
CDR3 protein: CASSLDYRGLDEQYF
D gene: TRBD1
V gene: TRBV5-1
J gene: TRBJ2-7
clone size: many

CDR3 DNA: TGCGCCAGCAAGACGACAGAGTCTGGGGCCAACGTCCTGACTTTC
CDR3 protein: CASKTTESGANVLTF
D gene: -
V gene: TRBV5-1
J gene: TRBJ2-6
clone size: -

CDR3 DNA: TGCGCCAGCAGTGAGGGACAGGGGAGGGGTATCGGTGAAGCTTTCTTT
CDR3 protein: CASSEGQGRGIGEAFF
D gene: TRBD1
V gene: TRBV10-2
J gene: TRBJ1-1
clone size: -

CDR3 DNA: TGTGCCAGCAGCTTAGCGAGCGGGGGGCTATACAATGAGCAGTTCTTC
CDR3 protein: CASSLASGGLYNEQFF
D gene: TRBD2
V gene: TRBV7-3
J gene: TRBJ2-1
clone size: few

CDR3 DNA: TGTGCCAGCAGCCTGGAGGACAGGGTTTCACCCCTCCACTTT
CDR3 protein: CASSLEDRVSPLHF
D gene: TRBD1
V gene: TRBV14
J gene: TRBJ1-6
clone size: few

CDR3 DNA: TGTGCCTGGACCCCCGACAGAAAGAACTATGGCTACACCTTC
CDR3 protein: CAWTPDRKNYGYTF
D gene: -
V gene: TRBV30
J gene: TRBJ1-2
clone size: -

CDR3 DNA: TGTGCCAGAAAGGGGGAAAACAATCAGCCCCAGCATTTT
CDR3 protein: CARKGENNQPQHF
D gene: -
V gene: TRBV21-1
J gene: TRBJ1-5
clone size: -

CDR3 DNA: TGTGCTAGTGGTGAAGGGGATTTGAACACTGAAGCTTTCTTT
CDR3 protein: CASGEGDLNTEAFF
D gene: -
V gene: TRBV12-5
J gene: TRBJ1-1
clone size: few

CDR3 DNA: TGTGCCAGCATCGCGTCCGGGACAGGGGGATGGGGCACTGAAGCTTTCTTT
CDR3 protein: CASIASGTGGWGTEAFF
D gene: TRBD1
V gene: TRBV27
J gene: TRBJ1-1
clone size: -

CDR3 DNA: TGCGCCAGCAGCCCTCAACCGGGACAGGGTCGCAATCAGCCCCAGCATTTT
CDR3 protein: CASSPQPGQGRNQPQHF
D gene: TRBD1
V gene: TRBV4-1
J gene: TRBJ1-5
clone size: few

CDR3 DNA: TGTGCCAGCAGCTTGGTAGCGGCGAGGAGCACTGAAGCCTTCTTT
CDR3 protein: CASSLVAARSTEAFF
D gene: -
V gene: TRBV5-4
J gene: TRBJ1-1
clone size: -

CDR3 DNA: TGTGCCAGCAGATCCAGGACAGGGGAGCGTAAGTACTTC
CDR3 protein: CASRSRTGERKYF
D gene: TRBD1
V gene: TRBV27
J gene: TRBJ2-7
clone size: few

CDR3 DNA: TGTGCCAGCAGCTTGCTAGCGGAGGGCACAGATACGCAGTATTTT
CDR3 protein: CASSLLAEGTDTQYF
D gene: TRBD2
V gene: TRBV5-8
J gene: TRBJ2-3
clone size: few

CDR3 DNA: TGTGCCAGCAGCTTAGGCCAGGCCCCCCGGAAACTGTTTTTT
CDR3 protein: CASSLGQAPRKLFF
D gene: -
V gene: TRBV7-2
J gene: TRBJ1-4
clone size: -

CDR3 DNA: TGCGCCAGCAGCCCCCCACAGACCTACGAGCAGTACTTC
CDR3 protein: CASSPPQTYEQYF
D gene: -
V gene: TRBV4-1
J gene: TRBJ2-7
clone size: few

CDR3 DNA: TGTGCCAGCAGTTTCAGGGCGAACAGTGAAGCTTTCTTT
CDR3 protein: CASSFRANSEAFF
D gene: -
V gene: TRBV6-5
J gene: TRBJ1-1
clone size: few

CDR3 DNA: TGCGCCAGCAGCCAAGGTATGGGGGCGAGCTCCTACGAGCAGTACTTC
CDR3 protein: CASSQGMGASSYEQYF
D gene: -
V gene: TRBV4-3
J gene: TRBJ2-7
clone size: few

CDR3 DNA: TGTGCCAGCACCTCGGGACAGGGGGTTCAAGAGACCCAGTACTTC
CDR3 protein: CASTSGQGVQETQYF
D gene: TRBD1
V gene: TRBV28
J gene: TRBJ2-5
clone size: -

CDR3 DNA: TGTGCCTGGAGTGGGGACAGGGCTGAAAAACTGTTTTTT
CDR3 protein: CAWSGDRAEKLFF
D gene: TRBD1
V gene: TRBV30
J gene: TRBJ1-4
clone size: few

CDR3 DNA: TGTGCCACCAGCAGGGGAGGGCAAGAGACCCAGTACTTC
CDR3 protein: CATSRGGQETQYF
D gene: TRBD2
V gene: TRBV15
J gene: TRBJ2-5
clone size: few

CDR3 DNA: TGTGCCAGCAGCCTCACAGGGGCGCGGGACGAGCAGTACTTC
CDR3 protein: CASSLTGARDEQYF
D gene: TRBD1
V gene: TRBV5-4
J gene: TRBJ2-7
clone size: -

CDR3 DNA: TGTGCCAGCAGCGCTAGCGGGAGCGGAGAGACCCAGTACTTC
CDR3 protein: CASSASGSGETQYF
D gene: TRBD2
V gene: TRBV7-9
J gene: TRBJ2-5
clone size: few